The entry below describes one TCR beta chain. The source of the sample is a study of control samples from healthy donors and cancer patients. This CDR3 has 16 amino acids. Trimming took 4 bases from V and 0 from J; bases not matched to a gene: 6. CDR1 is MNHEY, CDR2 SVGAGI, per germline. Assay used: immunoSEQ multiplex PCR; TCRdb lists only in-frame clones, some missing. In the table there are around 90,000 clones, around 86% of which are singletons. Input material: blood. The chain carries TRBV6-5 and TRBJ1-3, with 7 nucleotides matching TRBD1. The sequence was collected from a young man in good health. The chain's CDR3 is CASSWGQPDSGNTIYF. The CDR3 DNA is TGTGCCAGCAGTTGGGGACAGCCGGACTCTGGAAACACCATATATTTT.